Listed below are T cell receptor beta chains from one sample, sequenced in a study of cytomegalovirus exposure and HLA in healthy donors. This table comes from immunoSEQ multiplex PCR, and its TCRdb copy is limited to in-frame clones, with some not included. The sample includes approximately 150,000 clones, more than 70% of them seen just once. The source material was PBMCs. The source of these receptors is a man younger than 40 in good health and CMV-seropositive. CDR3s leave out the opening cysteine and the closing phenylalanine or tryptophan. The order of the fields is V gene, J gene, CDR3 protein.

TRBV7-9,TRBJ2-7,ASSGLRVEQY
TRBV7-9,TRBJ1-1,ASSQGARGRRNTEAF
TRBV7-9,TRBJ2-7,ASSQTKEQY
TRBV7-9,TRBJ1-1,ASSRGDLNTEAF
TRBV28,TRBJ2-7,ASSFLAGENEQY
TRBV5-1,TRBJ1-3,ASSLGAGGDGNTIY
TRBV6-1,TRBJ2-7,ASSEMGTGLYEQY
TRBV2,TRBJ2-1,ASSERGEQF
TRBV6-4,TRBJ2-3,ASSPGLDGTDTQY
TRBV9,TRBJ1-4,ASSLMDRVNEKLF
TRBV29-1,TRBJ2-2,SARGLAGDNGELF
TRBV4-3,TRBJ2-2,ASSQAVLNTGELF
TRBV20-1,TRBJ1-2,SAGQGSGYT
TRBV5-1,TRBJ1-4,ASSSQPGQGGEKLF
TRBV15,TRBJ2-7,ATSRSGGVSYEQY
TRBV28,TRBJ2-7,ASREANPRYEQY
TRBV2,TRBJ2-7,ASSGLAGVEGEQY
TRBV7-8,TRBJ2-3,ASSPVRLRGDTQY
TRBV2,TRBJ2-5,ASSLEWGDQETQY
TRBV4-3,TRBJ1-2,ASSRQRDSNYGYT
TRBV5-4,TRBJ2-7,ASSTTGWGNEQY
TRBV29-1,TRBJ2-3,SVEGGVAGGLDTQY
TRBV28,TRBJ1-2,ASSLFDGYT
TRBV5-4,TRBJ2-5,ASSSGQGPRRETQY
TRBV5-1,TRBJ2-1,ASSSVAGNNEQF
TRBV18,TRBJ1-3,ASSPQGAGNTIY
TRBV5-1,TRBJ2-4,ASSSGVIQY
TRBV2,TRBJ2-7,ASNNRAGGGAYEQY
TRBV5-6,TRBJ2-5,ASSLRETQY
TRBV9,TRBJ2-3,ASSVGLAGGPMADTQY
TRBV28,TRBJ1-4,ASSLVGATNEKLF
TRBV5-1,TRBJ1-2,ASSFDRAGYT
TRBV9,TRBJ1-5,ASSVVAEGQPQH
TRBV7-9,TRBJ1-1,ASSPRPDKAF
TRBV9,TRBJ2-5,ASSVTGTAETQY
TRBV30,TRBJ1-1,AWSVLDRGNTEAF
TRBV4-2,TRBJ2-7,ASSQALWGASYEQY
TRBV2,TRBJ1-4,ASSELRGANEKLF
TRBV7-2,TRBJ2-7,ASSPRQARSYEQY
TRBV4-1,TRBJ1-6,ASSQGTGGRGSPLH
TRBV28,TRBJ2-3,ASREGSGGRDTQY
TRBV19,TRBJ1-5,ASSSDRGRGDSNQPQH
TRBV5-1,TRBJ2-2,ASSLGGTGGRELF
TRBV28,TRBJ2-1,ASSFSRQLYNEQF
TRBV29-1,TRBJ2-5,SVERRQGVEGTQETQY
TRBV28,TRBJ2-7,ASSLPYRGAHEQY
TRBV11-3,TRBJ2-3,ASSQLGFSDTQY
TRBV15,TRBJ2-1,ATSRVRRGRSHEQF
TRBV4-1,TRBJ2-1,ASSQDRAGHEQF
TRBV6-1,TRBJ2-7,ASRTRTGGYEQY